The following is a T cell receptor beta chain sequence with its context. What it binds is not known. Unmatched junction bases numbered 13, after V lost 4 bases and J lost 6 bases. The CDR3 spans 17 residues. Germline V lookup: CDR1 KGHSY, CDR2 FQNENV. The data are from a study of shared clonotypes between healthy human individuals. Regarding the study as a whole: Measured sharing among donors was expected to vary with sequencing depth.

Sorted subsets were amplified in replicate PCRs using 150 to 250 ng DNA, some 31,000 T cell genomes. The data were produced by immunoSEQ multiplex PCR, yet TCRdb's version contains in-frame clones alone and is incomplete. The sample includes approximately 1.4 million clones, 98% of them seen just once. This receptor was obtained from a man aged 30 to 45 in good health. J is TRBJ2-1 and V is TRBV16, with 9 positions matching TRBD2. The sample taken for sequencing was naive CD4+ T cells sorted from blood. Subset: CD45RA+ positively selected. CDR3 region: CASSPTFGAGGPNEQFF. Written as DNA, the CDR3 is TGTGCCAGCAGCCCTACCTTTGGGGCGGGAGGGCCCAATGAGCAGTTCTTC.